This TCR beta chain was obtained from a study of blood T cell repertoires in COVID-19. The CDR3 loop spans 14 amino acids. CDR1 SGHRS and CDR2 YFSETQ come from the germline V gene. V was trimmed by 0 bases and J by 7 bases, leaving 13 bases between them. Using immunoSEQ multiplex PCR, the repertoire was profiled, and TCRdb retains in-frame clones only, with some absent. The table has around 200,000 clones, approximately 87% seen once. This clone was counted only a few times. This rearrangement joins TRBV5-1 to TRBJ1-1; D gene ambiguous. Specimen: peripheral blood. The source is a woman aged 45-65 years with acute or convalescent COVID-19. CDR3 residues: CASSLVPSTGEAFF. Here the CDR3 DNA reads TGCGCCAGCAGCTTGGTACCCAGTACGGGTGAAGCTTTCTTT.